This T cell receptor beta chain was identified during a study of blood T cell repertoires in COVID-19 (dated by TCRdb to the early 2020s). For the study in its entirety: Collaborator samples came from the United States, Italy and Spain and covered acute and convalescent phases of COVID-19. The material from the prospective study consisted of cDNA or gDNA derived from T cells, B-cell-depleted T cells, or PBMCs. The dataset comprised deeply sampled blood TCRbeta repertoires from subjects exposed to, actively infected with, or recovered from COVID-19. The repertoires were made available in a free public database intended to serve as a resource for research on the immune response to SARS-CoV-2. The samples were drawn from two sources: the first 160 participants of the ongoing ImmuneRACE study, and 1,254 subjects contributed by 6 global collaborators. A de-identified subject ID, COVID-19 status, age in years and sex were almost always included in the sample metadata. HLA class I and class II types, where available, came from metadata supplied by the sample provider rather than from assay-based typing.

With respect to this clone: Its antigen has not been determined. Base qualities are not at hand, and no much larger clone is one base apart.

Another Seattle source contributed samples from volunteer blood donors who had recovered from COVID-19. Whole blood was collected in K2EDTA tubes by collaborating institutions according to the institutions' own protocols. For TCRbeta analysis, collaborators shipped samples as frozen whole blood, isolated PBMCs, or DNA extracted from either of those sample types. The immunoSEQ Assay, a bias-controlled multiplex PCR, was used to amplify TCRbeta CDR3 regions from genomic DNA. The authors processed their data as follows. Nucleated cell counts per sample were estimated from amplification of reference gene primers within the assay. To quantify the absolute abundance of each unique TCRbeta CDR3 rearrangement, sequence reads were collapsed and filtered. For each sample, productive Simpson clonality was calculated as the square root of Simpson's diversity index across productive rearrangements. TCRdb holds this immuneACCESS table with in-frame rearrangements only. Some clones are missing; in checked studies, unresolved V genes explain under half, and the rest has no known cause. Clone size and V and J calls were adopted from that table, with D and trimming inferred from the DNA. This sample is represented by 95,000 to 120,000 clones; about 88% of them were singletons. The biggest ten clones account for 8.4% of the sample.

Points the paper makes about the study in general: Clinical and demographic metadata were provided uncurated, with the amount varying by source and participant.

This sequence was found in a woman aged 70-85 years who had recovered from COVID-19. The sequencing input was peripheral blood.

The CDR3 protein: CASSLASGTDNEQFF. Here is the DNA: TGTGCCAGCAGCTTAGCCAGCGGGACCGACAATGAGCAGTTCTTC. The sequence joins TRBV7-2 to TRBJ2-1, with 7 junctional bases fitting TRBD2. V is trimmed back by 0 bases and J by 5 bases, and the junction contains 4 bases that no gene match accounts for. Reading from cysteine to phenylalanine, the CDR3 counts 15 amino acids. Only the CDR3 part of the read is kept: 45 bases, read in frame from the first base. The germline V gene sets CDR1 to SGHTA and CDR2 to FQGNSA.